A single T cell receptor (beta chain) is shown here with its context. What it recognizes is unknown. PCR amplification relied on 60 Vbeta primers (plus 13 Jbeta primers). Study processing details: Approximately 73 million unique TCR beta chains, 10 million to 14 million shared, were counted in a later analysis. Data came from immunoSEQ multiplex PCR; TCRdb stores just in-frame clones and leaves some out. The V and J calls and clone size were taken over from that table, and D and trimming were inferred from the DNA. The listing contains 150,000 to 200,000 clones. This entry is derived from a study of cytomegalovirus exposure and HLA in healthy donors. Study-wide findings and caveats: Researchers counted around 150 TCR beta chains as cytomegalovirus-associated. Reported performance of the classifier showed diagnosis of cytomegalovirus status with high specificity and sensitivity. HLA allele associations emerged for fewer than 20,000 TCR beta sequences in a later analysis, at 0.05 false discovery rate.

Trimming shortened V by 6 bases and J by 7 bases, and 19 bases separated the two germline ends. The CDR3 spans 14 residues. Germline V CDR1 and CDR2: KGHSH, LQKENI. The sequence derives from a woman aged 55 to 70 in good health and CMV-seronegative. Material for sequencing was PBMCs. The V call is TRBV18, the J call TRBJ2-7; D possibly corresponds to TRBD2 (6 bases). The CDR3 DNA follows: TGTGCCAGCTCCCGGCGGGACGGACTCTCTGAGCAGTACTTC. Residues: CASSRRDGLSEQYF.